The 26 T cell receptor beta chains below were found in one sample sequenced in a study of immune evolution from preneoplasia to lung adenocarcinoma. Clones were read by immunoSEQ multiplex PCR, and TCRdb kept only the in-frame ones, dropping some. The data hold around 7,900 clones, with roughly 78% observed a single time. Input material: FFPE adjacent normal lung tissue. The receptors were gathered from a person aged 65 to 79 with lung adenocarcinoma.

This rearrangement joins TRBV27 to TRBJ2-1; D tentatively fits TRBD1 or TRBD2 (5 bases each). This CDR3 contains 16 residues. V was pared by 7 bases and J by 2 bases, with 18 bases between. Germline CDR1 and CDR2: MNHEY and SMNVEV (reference sequence). CDR3 sequence reads: CASTPARGATYNEQFF. CDR3 sequence (DNA): TGTGCCAGCACTCCAGCCCGAGGGGCCACCTACAATGAGCAGTTCTTC.

The chain carries TRBV5-1 and TRBJ1-2, with D possibly being TRBD1 (6 bases). V lost 4 bases and J 2 bases, leaving 15 bases between the germline ends. The germline V gene has CDR1 SGHRS and CDR2 YFSETQ. This CDR3 is 15 amino acids long. Written as DNA, the CDR3 is TGCGCCAGCAGCCCTAGGGGAGGGGGAAACTATGGCTACACCTTC. The encoded protein is CASSPRGGGNYGYTF.

This chain links TRBV29-1 with TRBJ2-1; TRBD2 matches 9 bases. The J segment lost 4 bases and the V segment lost 0 bases, leaving 10 bases of the junction unmatched. CDR1 is SQVTM, CDR2 ANQGSEA, per germline. CDR3 length: 17 amino acids. CDR3 bases: TGCAGCGTTGAAGACCGCGGGAGGGCCTCAAATTACAATGAGCAGTTCTTC. It specifies CSVEDRGRASNYNEQFF.

The sample holds a few counts of this clone. Other DNA sequences in the same sample also yield this CDR3. The gene calls are TRBV6-5 and TRBJ2-1; D unresolved. Trimming took 6 bases from V and 0 from J, leaving 12 bases between them. From germline, CDR1 is MNHEY and CDR2 SVGAGI. This CDR3 comprises 15 residues. In DNA form, the CDR3 reads TGTGCCAGCAGCCGCGACGGAAGCTCCTACAATGAGCAGTTCTTC. This codes for CASSRDGSSYNEQFF.

This chain connects TRBV2 to TRBJ2-3, with 11 nucleotides matching TRBD2. V lost 2 bases and J lost 10; bases outside the gene matches: 8. Germline lookup yields CDR1 SNHLY and CDR2 FYNNEI. The CDR3 totals 15 residues. The chain's CDR3 is CASSELIAGGPAQYF. The CDR3 DNA follows: TGTGCCAGCAGTGAATTAATAGCGGGAGGGCCGGCGCAGTATTTT.

The table lists this clone with a count of one. The chain joins TRBV4-2 to TRBJ1-5; D gene ambiguous. Trimming took 0 bases from V and 1 from J, leaving 10 bases between them. The CDR3 has 16 amino acids. From germline, CDR1 is LGHNA and CDR2 YNFKEQ. The CDR3 DNA sequence: TGTGCCAGCAGCCAAGATATTCGGAGAAGCAATCAGCCCCAGCATTTT. This sequence encodes CASSQDIRRSNQPQHF.

This chain joins TRBV9 and TRBJ1-4; a weak D match, TRBD1 (6 bases). The CDR3 has 13 residues. V was cut by 3 bases and J by 10 bases, with 13 bases left in between. Germline V gene lookup returns CDR1 SGDLS and CDR2 YYNGEE. The CDR3 DNA is TGTGCCAGCAGCGCAATACAGGGAGGAAAACTGTTTTTT. Translated: CASSAIQGGKLFF.

The CDR3 here is CASSLTTSSETQYF. The CDR3, as DNA: TGTGCCAGCAGCTTAACGACTAGCAGTGAGACCCAGTACTTC. V gene TRBV11-3 combines with J gene TRBJ2-5; TRBD2 agrees at 7 bases. V shed 2 bases and J 5 bases; nucleotides not matched to a gene: 5. The CDR3 sequence is 14 residues long. Germline V gene data show CDR1 as SGHNT and CDR2 as YENEEA.

The J gene is TRBJ2-1, the V gene TRBV27; D is unresolved. The V gene's germline CDR1 is MNHEY and CDR2 SMNVEV (reference sequence). V gave up 6 bases and J gave up 5 bases, with 14 bases separating them. There are 14 residues in the CDR3. The CDR3 spells CASRVGPRNNEQFF. The CDR3, as DNA: TGTGCCAGCAGGGTTGGCCCGAGGAACAATGAGCAGTTCTTC.

V gene TRBV5-1 combines with J gene TRBJ2-4, with TRBD2 as a possible D gene (5 bases). Per germline, CDR1 SGHRS and CDR2 YFSETQ. Trimming cost V 3 bases and J 8 bases, with 15 bases left between them. This CDR3 comprises 14 residues. The CDR3 here is CASSSSSLRDIQYF. The CDR3 region has the DNA TGCGCCAGCAGCTCGTCCTCCCTGAGGGACATTCAGTACTTC.

This rearrangement joins TRBV7-9 to TRBJ2-7; 8 bases map to TRBD1. Germline V CDR1 and CDR2: SEHNR, FQNEAQ (reference sequence). The CDR3 runs 14 residues. Germline trimming cut 5 bases from V and 5 bases from J; bases unmatched to any gene: 8. The CDR3 DNA is TGTGCCAGCAGCCACGGGACAGGATTCGACGAGCAGTACTTC. This sequence encodes CASSHGTGFDEQYF. Filled out from reference TRBV7-9 and TRBJ2-7, the complete variable domain reads DTGVSQNPRHKITKRGQNVTFRCDPISEHNRLYWYRQTLGQGPEFLTYFQNEAQLEKSRLLSDRFSAERPKGSFSTLEIQRTEQGDSAMYLCASSHGTGFDEQYFGPGTRLTVT.

This chain connects TRBV7-3 to TRBJ1-2; perhaps TRBD1 as D (6 bases). V was shortened by 4 bases and J by 3 bases, with 9 bases between the two germline ends. Germline V gene lookup returns CDR1 SGHTA and CDR2 FQGTGA. The CDR3 runs 13 residues. Here the CDR3 reads CASSYRADYGYTF. As DNA, the CDR3 is TGTGCCAGCAGCTACAGGGCAGACTATGGCTACACCTTC.

The chain links TRBV6-5 to TRBJ1-2, with TRBD1 matching 8 bases. The CDR3 spans 14 residues. Germline values: CDR1 MNHEY, CDR2 SVGAGI. The V segment lost 8 bases and the J segment 3 bases; nucleotides outside the gene matches: 8. The CDR3 spells CASGGTGGHYGYTF. The CDR3 coding sequence is TGTGCCAGCGGAGGGACAGGAGGGCACTATGGCTACACCTTC.

The chain recombines TRBV6-5 with TRBJ2-3; D unclear. This CDR3 has 13 amino acids. The ends were cut back, 6 bases at V and 2 bases at J, with 9 bases in the middle. Germline V CDR1 and CDR2: MNHEY, SVGAGI. The CDR3 region has the DNA TGTGCCAGCAGACAACAATCCACAGATACGCAGTATTTT. Its protein is CASRQQSTDTQYF.

This sequence joins TRBV5-6 and TRBJ1-4, with a tentative D call TRBD1 (6 bases). Between the trimmed V and J ends, which lost 4 bases and 0 bases, there was a span of 16 bases. This CDR3 comprises 17 residues. Germline-derived CDR1 and CDR2 are SGHDT and YYEEEE. CDR3 residues: CASSMEDRNATNEKLFF. The DNA for the CDR3 is TGTGCCAGCAGCATGGAGGACAGAAATGCAACTAATGAAAAACTGTTTTTT.

The chain uses TRBV30 and TRBJ2-7, with unresolved D. CDR1 is GTSNPN and CDR2 is SVGIG in the germline V gene (reference sequence). The germline V and J ends were trimmed by 2 bases and 0 bases, with 11 bases remaining between them. The CDR3 is made up of 14 amino acids. CDR3 in amino acids: CAWSQGLGSYEQYF. DNA of the CDR3: TGTGCCTGGAGTCAAGGGTTGGGCTCCTACGAGCAGTACTTC.

This rearrangement joins TRBV28 to TRBJ1-2; 7 nucleotides agree with TRBD1. V lost 2 bases, J lost 4 bases, and 13 bases stayed unmatched. The CDR3 covers 17 residues. CDR1 MDHEN and CDR2 SYDVKM come from the germline V gene. CDR3 DNA sequence: TGTGCCAGCAGTTTAAAGTTGTCAGGGGGGGTGGTCTATGGCTACACCTTC. Amino acid sequence: CASSLKLSGGVVYGYTF.

A word on this clone: In the same sample, other DNA sequences code for this CDR3. The gene calls are TRBV19 and TRBJ2-7; D is unresolved. V was pared by 6 bases and J by 0 bases, with 15 bases between. Germline loops: CDR1 LNHDA, CDR2 SQIVND (reference sequence). The CDR3 is 15 amino acids. The CDR3 loop reads CASSLKDGYSYEQYF. The CDR3 DNA follows: TGTGCCAGTAGCCTCAAAGACGGCTACTCCTACGAGCAGTACTTC.

The chain uses TRBV9 and TRBJ1-5; tentative D call: TRBD1 (5 bases). Trimming left V 0 bases short and J 5 bases short, with 12 bases between. There are 15 residues in the CDR3. The germline CDR1 and CDR2 sequences are SGDLS and YYNGEE. CDR3 in amino acids: CASSVGGRGDQPQHF. CDR3 coding DNA: TGTGCCAGCAGCGTAGGAGGGAGGGGCGATCAGCCCCAGCATTTT.

V is TRBV11-2 and J is TRBJ2-3; 11 bases fit TRBD2. The CDR3 loop spans 14 amino acids. With V trimmed by 5 bases and J by 5 bases, 3 bases remained unmatched. CDR1 and CDR2 from the germline V gene are SGHAT and FQNNGV. The DNA of the CDR3 is TGTGCCAGCAGCGGCGGACTAGCGGGAGATACGCAGTATTTT. This translates into CASSGGLAGDTQYF.

The gene calls are TRBV5-1 and TRBJ2-3; D possibly corresponds to TRBD2 (5 bases). Germline V gene sequence: CDR1 SGHRS, CDR2 YFSETQ. This CDR3 contains 14 residues. V was cut by 5 bases and J by 2 bases, with 12 bases left in between. CDR3 sequence: CASRSAGNTDTQYF. Written as DNA, the CDR3 is TGCGCCAGCAGATCGGCCGGGAACACAGATACGCAGTATTTT.

This CDR3 is CASSLGLAGGYEQYF. The CDR3 nucleotides are TGTGCCAGCAGCTTAGGACTAGCGGGGGGCTACGAGCAGTACTTC. This rearrangement joins TRBV11-2 to TRBJ2-7, with 13 positions matching TRBD2. Germline CDR1 reads SGHAT; CDR2 reads FQNNGV. J gave up 3 bases and V 1 base, and 0 bases lay outside the gene matches. This CDR3 is built from 15 residues.

This clone was detected only once. This chain joins TRBV7-6 and TRBJ2-1; TRBD2 matches at 7 bases. CDR3 size: 15 residues. The germline V gene encodes CDR1 SGHVS and CDR2 FNYEAQ. The V segment lost 1 base and the J segment 0 bases; nucleotides outside the gene matches: 0. The CDR3 is CASSLGTSSYNEQFF. DNA for the CDR3: TGTGCCAGCAGCTTAGGGACTAGCTCCTACAATGAGCAGTTCTTC.

This clone was counted once. The chain combines TRBV27 with TRBJ2-1; 8 positions match TRBD2. Per the germline V gene, CDR1 is MNHEY and CDR2 is SMNVEV (reference sequence). The CDR3 is 17 residues long. V was clipped by 4 bases and J by 4 bases; unmatched bases: 12. CDR3 sequence: CASSSLRGSGTYNEQFF. CDR3 DNA: TGTGCCAGCAGTTCCCTCCGAGGTAGCGGGACGTACAATGAGCAGTTCTTC.

The rearrangement uses TRBV27 and TRBJ1-2; 11 nucleotides line up with TRBD1. Per the germline V gene, CDR1 is MNHEY and CDR2 is SMNVEV (reference sequence). This CDR3 is 15 amino acids long. Trimming took 6 bases from V and 4 from J; bases not matched to a gene: 7. As DNA, the CDR3 is TGTGCCAGCAGCCCCGGGACAGGGGGACTCTATGGCTACACCTTC. Amino acids: CASSPGTGGLYGYTF.

The chain combines TRBV2 with TRBJ1-5, with D unclear. Trimming cost V 6 bases and J 11 bases, with 14 bases left between them. The germline CDR1 and CDR2 sequences are SNHLY and FYNNEI. The CDR3 runs to 12 residues. This chain's CDR3 is CASSGLGDTQHF. CDR3 nucleotide sequence: TGTGCCAGCAGCGGGTTGGGAGACACCCAGCATTTT.